The rows below give T cell receptor beta chains drawn from one sample of a study of post-analysis software for immune sequencing data. In TCRdb, the PCR reads were re-called with MiXCR into one record per CDR3 protein. Of approximately 660,000 distinct CDR3 sequences in the sample, 59% are singletons; the top ten hold over 9%. Sequenced input: blood. The receptors stem from a girl aged 2-10 years with multiple sclerosis. Each CDR3 is given with its conserved first and last residue. Each record gives: V gene, CDR3 protein.

TRBV20-1,CSARIGTTYEQYF
TRBV27,CASSTPQGAGYEQYF
TRBV12-3/TRBV12-4,CASSLTARTYYGYTF
TRBV2,CASSSQGSGYEQYF
TRBV20-1,CSAGEGPYSNQPQHF
TRBV25-1,CASSDSLILAGVQETQYF
TRBV6-5,CASKNARGAYEQYF
TRBV20-1,CSALKQGANEQYF
TRBV7-2,CASSLRTGGTGELFF
TRBV2,CASSADRSGANVLTF
TRBV20-1,CSALTSGRSHNEQFF
TRBV4-3,CASSQVPGAETQYF
TRBV25-1,CASSAGEGEQYF
TRBV3-1,CASSDGTSGEAFF
TRBV7-3,CASSIGQGTDTQYF
TRBV4-1,CASSQVESAETQYF
TRBV29-1,CSGSVGGRNNEQFF
TRBV5-1,CASSIDGDNEQFF
TRBV2,CASSLLAGKGNEQFF
TRBV20-1,CSARPAQTGDEAFF
TRBV4-3,CASSLHLREKLFF
TRBV7-2,CASSPLDRGYGYTF
TRBV5-6,CASSPSPGGRFHEQFF
TRBV5-1,CASSQRPTENTEAFF
TRBV25-1,CASSAVTVETQYF
TRBV7-2,CASSLVRDRMSWTNEKLFF
TRBV12-3/TRBV12-4,CASSFGQGFYEQYF
TRBV5-5,CASSLPEAGDTQYF
TRBV28,CASSPLGEDYEQYF
TRBV29-1,CSVVPGRGNIQYF
TRBV29-1,CSVEGYRAADTQYF
TRBV11-2,CASSSPRRGNEQFF
TRBV20-1,CSARETWGTRGTEAFF
TRBV7-6,CASSLGGARDTQYF
TRBV21-1,CASSKEGQGNTGELFF
TRBV5-4,CASSFSGGRWDEQFF
TRBV11-3,CASSFWGQGGPGANVLTF
TRBV7-2,CASSLASIDEQFF
TRBV18,CASSLSIASSVNYGYTF
TRBV12-3/TRBV12-4,CASSLSLNPSGGYTF
TRBV27,CASSLLPIDTQYF
TRBV3-1,CASSQEMWGSSTDTQYF
TRBV7-7,CASSPSRAYNEQFF
TRBV15,CATSRDLGATNEKLFF
TRBV20-1,CSARADRAGYTF
TRBV12-3/TRBV12-4,CASRQDRSSSTDTQYF
TRBV9,CASSVAGGREQFF
TRBV29-1,CSVGLSGAYEQYF
TRBV9,CASSAQTGTQETQYF
TRBV6-1,CASSDEGTPYEQYF
TRBV20-1,CSARISTGPGEQFF